Following are 3 T cell receptor beta chains from one sample sequenced in a study of blood T cell repertoires in COVID-19. TCRdb's copy holds only in-frame clones and misses some; the assay was immunoSEQ multiplex PCR. The data show a few hundred thousand clones, about 85% seen once. The sequenced sample consisted of peripheral blood. Receptors originate from a man aged 40-49 years with acute or convalescent COVID-19.

V and J are TRBV24-1 and TRBJ2-3, with TRBD2 matching over 9 bases. Germline V CDR1 and CDR2: KGHDR, SFDVKD. The CDR3 spans 15 residues. V lost 3 bases to trimming and J lost 1 base; unmatched junction nucleotides: 1. CDR3 residues: CATSDPSGGTDTQYF. The DNA of the CDR3 is TGTGCCACCAGTGATCCTAGCGGGGGCACAGATACGCAGTATTTT.

The chain employs TRBV5-1 and TRBJ2-2; 8 bases line up with TRBD1. The V gene end was trimmed by 4 bases and the J gene end by 7 bases; junction bases not matched to a gene: 6. The CDR3 is made up of 14 amino acids. Germline CDR1 and CDR2: SGHRS and YFSETQ. CDR3 residues: CASSAQGAVGELFF. DNA for the CDR3: TGCGCCAGCAGCGCCCAGGGGGCGGTCGGGGAGCTGTTTTTT.

The V and J genes are TRBV4-3 and TRBJ1-6, with 7 bases identical to TRBD1. In germline, CDR1 is LGHNA, CDR2 YSLEER. The CDR3 is 16 residues long. Trimming at V came to 0 bases and at J to 10 bases, leaving 9 bases not matched to a gene. CDR3 residues: CASSQDRNRGNSPLHF. CDR3 in DNA: TGCGCCAGCAGCCAAGATCGCAACAGGGGAAACTCACCCCTCCACTTT.